The rows below give T cell receptor beta chains drawn from one sample of a study of blood T cells in healthy people across ages. TCRdb re-derived calls from the 5' RACE reads in MiXCR, one entry per CDR3 protein. The sample includes 700,000 to 900,000 distinct CDR3 sequences, less than 70% seen only once; the top ten take roughly 37%. Sequenced: blood. These receptors came from a man at least 80 years old in good health. The CDR3 runs from the conserved cysteine through the conserved F or W. The D gene is left open where the match is weak. Not every row has a clone size; where given, it reads once, few, many or a size class.

abundance: -; j_gene: TRBJ2-3; d_gene: -; len: 15; v_gene: TRBV24-1; CDR3nt: TGTGCCACCAGTGACCCTGGACTATCCACAGATACGCAGTATTTT; CDR3aa: CATSDPGLSTDTQYF
abundance: -; j_gene: TRBJ1-5; d_gene: -; len: 15; v_gene: TRBV2; CDR3nt: TGTGCCAGCAGTGAAGCGGCAGGGGCCGGAGGGCCCCAGCATTTT; CDR3aa: CASSEAAGAGGPQHF
abundance: -; j_gene: TRBJ2-5; d_gene: -; len: 16; v_gene: TRBV24-1; CDR3nt: TGTGCCACCAGTTCGATACGGGGGGCGGGTCGAGAGACCCAGTACTTC; CDR3aa: CATSSIRGAGRETQYF
abundance: -; j_gene: TRBJ2-7; d_gene: -; len: 17; v_gene: TRBV27; CDR3nt: TGTGCCAGCAGTACTCTGCGAGATAGGGGGGGCCCCTACGAGCAGTACTTC; CDR3aa: CASSTLRDRGGPYEQYF
abundance: -; j_gene: TRBJ2-3; d_gene: -; len: 13; v_gene: TRBV12-3/TRBV12-4; CDR3nt: TGTGCCAGCAGTTTTTCTGGGGGGGATACGCAGTATTTT; CDR3aa: CASSFSGGDTQYF
abundance: -; j_gene: TRBJ2-7; d_gene: TRBD1; len: 17; v_gene: TRBV11-2; CDR3nt: TGTGCCAGCAGCTCCCGGGGCAGGGGGCTAAGTACCTACGAGCAGTACTTC; CDR3aa: CASSSRGRGLSTYEQYF
abundance: few; j_gene: TRBJ2-1; d_gene: TRBD2; len: 15; v_gene: TRBV2; CDR3nt: TGTGCCAGCAGTCGACTAGCGGGAGGGCGGGGTGAGCAGTTCTTC; CDR3aa: CASSRLAGGRGEQFF
abundance: few; j_gene: TRBJ2-7; d_gene: TRBD2; len: 16; v_gene: TRBV5-1; CDR3nt: TGCGCCAGCAGCCTCCCGTTAGCGGGGAGCTCCTACGAGCAGTACTTC; CDR3aa: CASSLPLAGSSYEQYF
abundance: -; j_gene: TRBJ2-5; d_gene: TRBD1; len: 15; v_gene: TRBV6-2/TRBV6-3; CDR3nt: TGTGCCAGCAGTTACGGGACAGGTCGGATGGAGACCCAGTACTTC; CDR3aa: CASSYGTGRMETQYF
abundance: -; j_gene: TRBJ2-1; d_gene: -; len: 15; v_gene: TRBV21-1; CDR3nt: TGTGCCAGCAGGGACACCGGGACTAGCGGGAGGGCCTCGTTCTTC; CDR3aa: CASRDTGTSGRASFF
abundance: -; j_gene: TRBJ2-7; d_gene: -; len: 12; v_gene: TRBV20-1; CDR3nt: TGCAGTGCTAGGTTTCAGACTTACGAGCAGTACTTC; CDR3aa: CSARFQTYEQYF
abundance: -; j_gene: TRBJ1-4; d_gene: -; len: 15; v_gene: TRBV10-3; CDR3nt: TGTGCCATCAGTGAGTCTGGGCAGCCTAATGAAAAACTGTTTTTT; CDR3aa: CAISESGQPNEKLFF
abundance: few; j_gene: TRBJ1-2; d_gene: TRBD1; len: 16; v_gene: TRBV6-6; CDR3nt: TGTGCCAGCAGGGAGACAGGGGGCCGGGCTAACTATGGCTACACCTTC; CDR3aa: CASRETGGRANYGYTF
abundance: -; j_gene: TRBJ2-7; d_gene: TRBD2; len: 15; v_gene: TRBV20-1; CDR3nt: TGCAGTGCTAGAGACCCGGGACTAGAGATATACGAGCAGTACTTC; CDR3aa: CSARDPGLEIYEQYF
abundance: -; j_gene: TRBJ2-7; d_gene: -; len: 13; v_gene: TRBV29-1; CDR3nt: TGCAGCGTTGCGCCGGGTTTCTCCTACGAGCAGTACTTC; CDR3aa: CSVAPGFSYEQYF
abundance: -; j_gene: TRBJ1-2; d_gene: -; len: 15; v_gene: TRBV3-1; CDR3nt: TGTGCCAGCAGCCAAGATGGGAGGGACAACTATGGCTACACCTTC; CDR3aa: CASSQDGRDNYGYTF
abundance: few; j_gene: TRBJ2-7; d_gene: -; len: 15; v_gene: TRBV20-1; CDR3nt: TGCAGTGCCAAAAATGCTGGTAGAAGCTCCTACGAGCAGTACTTC; CDR3aa: CSAKNAGRSSYEQYF
abundance: -; j_gene: TRBJ2-4; d_gene: -; len: 13; v_gene: TRBV10-2; CDR3nt: TGCGCCAGCAGTGAGTCTGGGGGGAACATTCAGTACTTC; CDR3aa: CASSESGGNIQYF
abundance: -; j_gene: TRBJ2-7; d_gene: TRBD1; len: 15; v_gene: TRBV7-2; CDR3nt: TGTGCCAGCAGCCCCCTGGGCGGGACAGGCTACGAGCAGTACTTC; CDR3aa: CASSPLGGTGYEQYF
abundance: -; j_gene: TRBJ2-3; d_gene: TRBD1; len: 13; v_gene: TRBV7-9; CDR3nt: TGTGCCAGCAGCTTATTGACAGGGGGAGCGCAGTATTTT; CDR3aa: CASSLLTGGAQYF
abundance: few; j_gene: TRBJ2-5; d_gene: -; len: 15; v_gene: TRBV6-5; CDR3nt: TGTGCCAGCAGTTCCCCCCAGGGGGGTCAAGAGACCCAGTACTTC; CDR3aa: CASSSPQGGQETQYF
abundance: -; j_gene: TRBJ1-1; d_gene: -; len: 13; v_gene: TRBV29-1; CDR3nt: TGCAGCGTCGAGACAGCGACGAACACTGAAGCTTTCTTT; CDR3aa: CSVETATNTEAFF
abundance: -; j_gene: TRBJ2-7; d_gene: -; len: 15; v_gene: TRBV5-5; CDR3nt: TGTGCCAGCAGCTTGGAGTCAGGGCCCACCTACGAGCAGTACTTC; CDR3aa: CASSLESGPTYEQYF
abundance: few; j_gene: TRBJ2-5; d_gene: -; len: 11; v_gene: TRBV24-1; CDR3nt: TGTGCCACCAGTTGGGGGGAGACCCAGTACTTC; CDR3aa: CATSWGETQYF
abundance: -; j_gene: TRBJ1-1; d_gene: -; len: 16; v_gene: TRBV6-5; CDR3nt: TGTGCCAGCAGTTACTCGAGAGGGGCCCGCGGCACTGAAGCTTTCTTT; CDR3aa: CASSYSRGARGTEAFF
abundance: few; j_gene: TRBJ2-7; d_gene: TRBD2; len: 16; v_gene: TRBV5-1; CDR3nt: TGCGCCAGCAGCTCCTCTGTTAGCGGGAGATTGTACGAGCAGTACTTC; CDR3aa: CASSSSVSGRLYEQYF
abundance: few; j_gene: TRBJ2-1; d_gene: TRBD2; len: 18; v_gene: TRBV28; CDR3nt: TGTGCCAGCAGTTTATCCGGACTAGCGGGAGGGACCTACAATGAGCAGTTCTTC; CDR3aa: CASSLSGLAGGTYNEQFF
abundance: few; j_gene: TRBJ2-1; d_gene: -; len: 15; v_gene: TRBV5-1; CDR3nt: TGCGCCAGCAGCTTCGACGGAGGGTTAAACAATGAGCAGTTCTTC; CDR3aa: CASSFDGGLNNEQFF
abundance: -; j_gene: TRBJ2-2; d_gene: -; len: 15; v_gene: TRBV29-1; CDR3nt: TGCAGCGTCCAAAGGGTTATCGGAAACACCGGGGAGCTGTTTTTT; CDR3aa: CSVQRVIGNTGELFF
abundance: -; j_gene: TRBJ2-5; d_gene: -; len: 14; v_gene: TRBV6-1; CDR3nt: TGTGCCAGCAGTTGGAAAACAGCCCAAGAGACCCAGTACTTC; CDR3aa: CASSWKTAQETQYF
abundance: -; j_gene: TRBJ2-5; d_gene: -; len: 14; v_gene: TRBV7-9; CDR3nt: TGTGCCAGCAGCTCCCTTAGGGAACGGGAGACCCAGTACTTC; CDR3aa: CASSSLRERETQYF
abundance: once; j_gene: TRBJ1-1; d_gene: -; len: 13; v_gene: TRBV14; CDR3nt: TGTGCCAGCAGCCAAGATCTGGGAGCTGAAGCTTTCTTT; CDR3aa: CASSQDLGAEAFF
abundance: few; j_gene: TRBJ2-6; d_gene: -; len: 14; v_gene: TRBV5-4; CDR3nt: TGTGCCAGCAGGGCGGATTTAGGGGCCAACGTCCTGACTTTC; CDR3aa: CASRADLGANVLTF
abundance: few; j_gene: TRBJ2-3; d_gene: -; len: 14; v_gene: TRBV20-1; CDR3nt: TGCAGTGCCAACCCCCGGGTAGTCACAGATACGCAGTATTTT; CDR3aa: CSANPRVVTDTQYF
abundance: -; j_gene: TRBJ2-2; d_gene: TRBD2; len: 15; v_gene: TRBV10-3; CDR3nt: TGTGCCATCGGATTTACTAGCGGGAACACCGGGGAGCTGTTTTTT; CDR3aa: CAIGFTSGNTGELFF
abundance: -; j_gene: TRBJ2-1; d_gene: TRBD2; len: 17; v_gene: TRBV3-1; CDR3nt: TGTGCCAGCAGCGCCTCAGGGAGCGGGGTACGACACAATGAGCAGTTCTTC; CDR3aa: CASSASGSGVRHNEQFF
abundance: -; j_gene: TRBJ2-1; d_gene: TRBD2; len: 18; v_gene: TRBV7-8; CDR3nt: TGTGCCAGCAGCCCGGGACTAGCGGGGTACTCCTCCTACAATGAGCAGTTCTTC; CDR3aa: CASSPGLAGYSSYNEQFF
abundance: -; j_gene: TRBJ2-7; d_gene: TRBD2; len: 17; v_gene: TRBV6-6; CDR3nt: TGTGCCAGCAGTTACTCGTCTAGCGGGAGATTGATCTACGAGCAGTACTTC; CDR3aa: CASSYSSSGRLIYEQYF
abundance: -; j_gene: TRBJ2-7; d_gene: -; len: 14; v_gene: TRBV5-1; CDR3nt: TGCGCCAGCAGTCAGGGAAGCGAGTACTTCGAGCAGTACTTC; CDR3aa: CASSQGSEYFEQYF
abundance: few; j_gene: TRBJ2-7; d_gene: TRBD2; len: 15; v_gene: TRBV5-1; CDR3nt: TGCGCCAGCAGCCTAGCGGGAGGCCTCTCCTACGAGCAGTACTTC; CDR3aa: CASSLAGGLSYEQYF
abundance: -; j_gene: TRBJ2-1; d_gene: TRBD2; len: 16; v_gene: TRBV3-1; CDR3nt: TGTGCCAGCAGCCAAGACTCAGGGACTAGCGGTAATGAGCAGTTCTTC; CDR3aa: CASSQDSGTSGNEQFF
abundance: few; j_gene: TRBJ2-7; d_gene: TRBD1; len: 13; v_gene: TRBV24-1; CDR3nt: TGTGCCACCAGTGACCGGGGACAGCTCGAGCAGTACTTC; CDR3aa: CATSDRGQLEQYF
abundance: -; j_gene: TRBJ2-1; d_gene: -; len: 15; v_gene: TRBV5-1; CDR3nt: TGCGCCAGCAGCCAGACAGCCTTGTCCTACAATGAGCAGTTCTTC; CDR3aa: CASSQTALSYNEQFF
abundance: few; j_gene: TRBJ1-1; d_gene: -; len: 13; v_gene: TRBV12-3/TRBV12-4; CDR3nt: TGTGCCAGCAGACAGGAGTTGAACACTGAAGCTTTCTTT; CDR3aa: CASRQELNTEAFF
abundance: -; j_gene: TRBJ2-3; d_gene: -; len: 13; v_gene: TRBV5-8; CDR3nt: TGTGCCAGCAGCTTGTTTGGCGATAGATACGCGTATTTT; CDR3aa: CASSLFGDRYAYF
abundance: -; j_gene: TRBJ2-2; d_gene: TRBD2; len: 16; v_gene: TRBV9; CDR3nt: TGTGCCAGCAGCGTAGGTAGCGGGAGAAGCACCGGGGAGCTGTTTTTT; CDR3aa: CASSVGSGRSTGELFF
abundance: -; j_gene: TRBJ2-5; d_gene: -; len: 13; v_gene: TRBV12-3/TRBV12-4; CDR3nt: TGTGCCAGCAAGGGGGGCTCAGGAGAGACCCAGTACTTC; CDR3aa: CASKGGSGETQYF
abundance: once; j_gene: TRBJ1-6; d_gene: -; len: 16; v_gene: TRBV5-1; CDR3nt: TGCGCCAGCAGCTTGGAGGGGACCGACTATAATTCACCCCTCCACTTT; CDR3aa: CASSLEGTDYNSPLHF
abundance: -; j_gene: TRBJ2-7; d_gene: TRBD1; len: 14; v_gene: TRBV11-1; CDR3nt: TGTGCCAGCAGCTCCCAGGACAGGGGGGCCGAGCAGTACTTC; CDR3aa: CASSSQDRGAEQYF
abundance: -; j_gene: TRBJ2-1; d_gene: -; len: 14; v_gene: TRBV15; CDR3nt: TGTGCCACCAGCTCCCGGAACTCCTACAATGAGCAGTTCTTC; CDR3aa: CATSSRNSYNEQFF
abundance: -; j_gene: TRBJ1-1; d_gene: -; len: 18; v_gene: TRBV28; CDR3nt: TGTGCCAGCAGCTTGACCCCCGGGACGGTGCGGGGGGGCACTGAAGCTTTCTTT; CDR3aa: CASSLTPGTVRGGTEAFF
abundance: -; j_gene: TRBJ1-1; d_gene: -; len: 15; v_gene: TRBV19; CDR3nt: TGTGCCAGTAGTATAGACTGGGACACGAACACTGAAGCTTTCTTT; CDR3aa: CASSIDWDTNTEAFF
abundance: few; j_gene: TRBJ2-1; d_gene: TRBD2; len: 15; v_gene: TRBV20-1; CDR3nt: TGCAGTGCTAGAGATAGGACTAGCGGGAGGAATGAGCAGTTCTTC; CDR3aa: CSARDRTSGRNEQFF
abundance: few; j_gene: TRBJ2-1; d_gene: TRBD1; len: 14; v_gene: TRBV3-1; CDR3nt: TGTGCCAGCAGCCGACAGGGGGCCTACAATGAGCAGTTCTTC; CDR3aa: CASSRQGAYNEQFF
abundance: -; j_gene: TRBJ2-1; d_gene: TRBD2; len: 14; v_gene: TRBV5-1; CDR3nt: TGCGCCAGCAGCTTCGAGCGGGAGGGCGATGAGCAGTTCTTC; CDR3aa: CASSFEREGDEQFF
abundance: -; j_gene: TRBJ2-1; d_gene: -; len: 13; v_gene: TRBV9; CDR3nt: TGTGCCAGCAGCGTAGTGGGGGAAAATGAGCAGTTCTTC; CDR3aa: CASSVVGENEQFF
abundance: few; j_gene: TRBJ1-2; d_gene: -; len: 13; v_gene: TRBV3-1; CDR3nt: TGTGCCAGCAGCCAAAGGCGGGCCTATGGCTACACCTTC; CDR3aa: CASSQRRAYGYTF